A selection of T cell receptor beta chains follows, all from one sample in a study of PD-1 blockade in mismatch repair-deficient tumors. These receptors have no identified antigens. Produced via immunoSEQ multiplex PCR; TCRdb's table is partial and in-frame only. The table has about 14,000 clones, around four fifths seen once. The specimen comprised cells cultured in vitro, sampled from a patient treated with pembrolizumab. The source is an adult with mismatch repair-deficient cancer. The CDR3 runs from the conserved cysteine through the conserved F or W. Fields, in order: V gene, clone size, J gene, D gene, CDR3 DNA, CDR3 protein. A D gene is named only where the DNA matches it firmly. Where a row states a size, it is once, few, many or the class of an expanded clone; other rows omit it.

>TRBV18|-|TRBJ2-7|-
TGTGCCAGCTCACCACCGGAACTAGGGAACCACGAGCAGTACTTC
CASSPPELGNHEQYF
>TRBV5-1|-|TRBJ2-2|TRBD2
TGCGCCAGCAGCTTGGTTTCGAGCGGGAGGGGGAACACCGGGGAGCTGTTTTTT
CASSLVSSGRGNTGELFF
>TRBV27|-|TRBJ2-1|-
TGTGCCAGCAGTTGGGGTGACAATGAGCAGTTCTTC
CASSWGDNEQFF
>TRBV10-1|few|TRBJ1-3|TRBD1
TGCGCCAGCAGTTCGCGGGACAGCCCTGGAAACACCATATATTTT
CASSSRDSPGNTIYF
>TRBV6-1|-|TRBJ2-1|-
TGTGCCAGCAGTGAACGTGGAGTGGAGCAGTTCTTC
CASSERGVEQFF
>TRBV2|-|TRBJ2-1|-
TGTGCCAGCAGTTACAGGGATAAGGTTGGCGGGGGATCCTACAATGAGCAGTTCTTC
CASSYRDKVGGGSYNEQFF
>TRBV10-3|-|TRBJ2-2|-
TGTGCCACCCTAGACCCGAACACCGGGGAGCTGTTTTTT
CATLDPNTGELFF
>TRBV28|-|TRBJ2-1|-
TGTGCCAGCAGTTTGGAGGATTACAATGAGCAGTTCTTC
CASSLEDYNEQFF
>TRBV28|-|TRBJ1-5|-
TGTGCCAGCAGTTTACCAGATCTTAGCAATCAGCCCCAGCATTTT
CASSLPDLSNQPQHF
>TRBV5-1|-|TRBJ2-2|-
TGCGCCAGCAGCGAACAGGGTCGGACCGGGGAGCTGTTTTTT
CASSEQGRTGELFF
>TRBV19|-|TRBJ1-4|-
TGTGCCAGTAGTATTGTCAGTAATGAAAAACTGTTTTTT
CASSIVSNEKLFF
>TRBV7-7|-|TRBJ1-5|-
TGTGCTAGCAGCGTATCCCCCTATCAGCCCCAGCATTTT
CASSVSPYQPQHF
>TRBV4-1|-|TRBJ2-5|-
TGCGCCAGCAGCCAAGGCATTCCCAGGGAAGAGACCCAGTACTTC
CASSQGIPREETQYF
>TRBV23-1|-|TRBJ2-7|TRBD1
TGCGCCAGCAGTCATCCCGACAGGGAAAGGACGTGGGAGCAGTACTTC
CASSHPDRERTWEQYF
>TRBV5-4|-|TRBJ2-3|-
TGTGCCAGCCGGGGTATGGGGGACGATACGCAGTATTTT
CASRGMGDDTQYF
>TRBV30|-|TRBJ2-7|-
TGTGCCTGGAGTCGGAACAGCGCCAGTTTCGAGCAGTACTTC
CAWSRNSASFEQYF
>TRBV28|-|TRBJ2-2|TRBD2
TGTGCTACTGATCGGGCTAGCGGAGTTAACACCGGGGAGCTGTTTTTT
CATDRASGVNTGELFF